This T cell receptor (beta chain) was retrieved from a study of identical twins (dated by TCRdb to about 2016). For the study in its entirety: To test whether fetal clonotypes persist, this study deep-sequenced TCR alpha and beta repertoires from monozygotic twins, from unrelated adults of various ages, and from cord blood. To rule out contamination, the twin experiments were replicated at different times with different library preparation protocols.

About this clonotype itself: There is no known antigen for this receptor. One junction end does not reproduce the germline sequence, and a read error may be involved.

CDR1 and CDR2 were assigned from the germline V gene as MDHEN and SYDVKM. From the cysteine up to the phenylalanine, the CDR3 has a length of 15 residues. Only the CDR3 DNA is retained, 45 bases long and in frame from the first base. Libraries were prepared through 5' RACE. These reads were obtained on an Illumina HiSeq 2000. Template switching introduced a universal primer binding site; the final cDNA contained a unique molecular identifier, enabling accurate counting of TCR cDNA molecules. First-strand cDNA for TCR alpha and beta chains was synthesized from specific primers in the conserved constant-segment region. To control for contamination, every cDNA library was double barcoded, receiving both a SMART-Mk sample barcode and Illumina barcodes. TruSeq adapter sequences and Illumina sample barcodes were added in two successive PCR steps. The TCR alpha and beta cDNA libraries were sequenced on the Illumina HiSeq platform using custom primers. The authors' pipeline ran thus. MiGEC processed the raw reads to extract unique molecular identifiers, while MiXCR was used to determine the CDR3 positions. Recombination models were inferred per individual with the repgenHMM and IGoR tools using an EM algorithm. The analysis of shared clonotypes was done with the tcR package in R, with sharing normalized by the product of cloneset sizes. To study raw recombination without the effects of thymic and clonal selection, out-of-frame nonproductive sequences were analyzed. TCRdb's own reprocessing of the public reads used fastp at Q25 and MiXCR and kept productive beta chains. A single entry per CDR3 protein holds the most common genes and DNA from its merged rows. TCRdb's processing, not the authors', yielded these V and J calls. This sample lists about 1.7 million distinct CDR3 sequences; 25% to 35% were detected once. 0.27% of the sample goes to the ten largest clones.

The paper's findings and limits, for the study overall: Recombination models systematically underestimated out-of-frame TCR alpha sharing in monozygotic twins but agreed with sharing between unrelated individuals. Invariant T cells such as MAIT and iNKT could partly confound zero-insertion analyses, although diverse VJ usage argued against such confounding for most clonotypes. Because the same donors could not be followed over many years, the conclusions depended on cross-sectional statistical analysis. Abundant cord blood beta clonotypes carried fewer insertions; young adult naive repertoires showed a weaker similar trend, while memory repertoires showed none. The excess sharing between twins in beta out-of-frame sequences was weaker because fewer shared sequences reduced the signal-to-noise ratio. Compared with coincidental sharing between unrelated individuals, out-of-frame TCR alpha sequences shared between twins had an excess of sequences with low generation probability.

All donors were healthy Caucasians. Recombination connected TRBV28 to TRBJ2-5; TRBD1 aligns with 10 central bases. Sequenced material: cord blood. The TCR was taken from a newborn girl in good health. This receptor has the CDR3 CATRRPGQGQVTQYF. The DNA reads as follows: TGTGCCACCAGACGGCCGGGACAGGGGCAAGTGACCCAGTACTTC.